The rows below give T cell receptor beta chains drawn from one sample of a study of OX40 agonist ivuxolimab in advanced cancers. Generated by immunoSEQ multiplex PCR, the TCRdb table keeps only in-frame clones and is missing some. The data show around 80,000 clones, 70% to 90% seen once. The sequenced sample was CD4+ or CD8+ T cells sorted from blood, obtained in a trial of the OX40 agonist ivuxolimab. The receptors originated from an adult with an advanced solid tumor such as melanoma, head and neck, liver or kidney cancer. The CDR3 runs from the conserved cysteine through the conserved F or W. The order of the fields is V gene, J gene, D gene, clone size, CDR3 protein, CDR3 DNA. D genes are given only for firm matches. Clone size is stated in some rows and not others, as once, few, many or a class when expanded.

v_gene: TRBV28
j_gene: TRBJ1-5
d_gene: NA
abundance: NA
CDR3aa: CASSFRSRARGNQPQHF
CDR3nt: TGTGCCAGCAGTTTTCGCTCTAGAGCGAGGGGCAATCAGCCCCAGCATTTT

v_gene: TRBV9
j_gene: TRBJ1-2
d_gene: NA
abundance: NA
CDR3aa: CASSVELGYGYTF
CDR3nt: TGTGCCAGCAGCGTAGAGTTGGGCTATGGCTACACCTTC

v_gene: TRBV28
j_gene: TRBJ1-2
d_gene: NA
abundance: NA
CDR3aa: CASSLGQGIRRDGYTF
CDR3nt: TGTGCCAGCAGTTTAGGGCAGGGGATCCGAAGGGATGGCTACACCTTC

v_gene: TRBV5-4
j_gene: TRBJ1-6
d_gene: NA
abundance: NA
CDR3aa: CASTEGNLKSPLHF
CDR3nt: TGTGCCAGTACTGAGGGGAATTTAAAATCACCCCTCCACTTT

v_gene: TRBV10-3
j_gene: TRBJ2-6
d_gene: NA
abundance: NA
CDR3aa: CAISPVWAGANVLTF
CDR3nt: TGTGCCATCAGCCCCGTGTGGGCTGGGGCCAACGTCCTGACTTTC

v_gene: TRBV27
j_gene: TRBJ2-4
d_gene: NA
abundance: NA
CDR3aa: CASSSPSRGEDIQYF
CDR3nt: TGTGCCAGCAGTTCCCCTTCCCGCGGGGAGGACATTCAGTACTTC

v_gene: TRBV20-1
j_gene: TRBJ1-2
d_gene: NA
abundance: NA
CDR3aa: CSARVNGYTF
CDR3nt: TGCAGTGCTAGAGTCAATGGCTACACCTTC

v_gene: TRBV20-1
j_gene: TRBJ2-4
d_gene: NA
abundance: NA
CDR3aa: CSALAKNIQYF
CDR3nt: TGCAGTGCTTTAGCCAAAAACATTCAGTACTTC

v_gene: TRBV7-9
j_gene: TRBJ1-3
d_gene: NA
abundance: NA
CDR3aa: CASAEPGNTIYF
CDR3nt: TGTGCCAGCGCGGAACCTGGAAACACCATATATTTT

v_gene: TRBV5-4
j_gene: TRBJ2-1
d_gene: NA
abundance: NA
CDR3aa: CASSLRVNEQFF
CDR3nt: TGTGCCAGCAGCTTGCGAGTCAATGAGCAGTTCTTC

v_gene: TRBV7-2
j_gene: TRBJ2-2
d_gene: NA
abundance: few
CDR3aa: CASSSRRGDGELFF
CDR3nt: TGTGCCAGCAGCTCTCGCCGGGGTGACGGGGAGCTGTTTTTT

v_gene: TRBV4-1
j_gene: TRBJ1-1
d_gene: NA
abundance: NA
CDR3aa: CASSHGTENTEAFF
CDR3nt: TGCGCCAGCAGCCACGGGACGGAGAACACTGAAGCTTTCTTT

v_gene: TRBV2
j_gene: TRBJ1-6
d_gene: TRBD1
abundance: NA
CDR3aa: CASSGTYRGRSHSPLHF
CDR3nt: TGTGCCAGCAGTGGGACTTACAGGGGGCGATCGCATTCACCCCTCCACTTT

v_gene: TRBV14
j_gene: TRBJ1-2
d_gene: NA
abundance: NA
CDR3aa: CASSQAGYGYTF
CDR3nt: TGTGCCAGCAGCCAAGCGGGCTATGGCTACACCTTC

v_gene: TRBV28
j_gene: TRBJ1-2
d_gene: NA
abundance: NA
CDR3aa: CASSLPGTYGYTF
CDR3nt: TGTGCCAGCAGTTTACCAGGGACCTATGGCTACACCTTC

v_gene: TRBV2
j_gene: TRBJ2-5
d_gene: TRBD2
abundance: NA
CDR3aa: CASYGGGRGETQYF
CDR3nt: TGTGCCAGCTACGGGGGGGGCCGGGGAGAGACCCAGTACTTC

v_gene: TRBV2
j_gene: TRBJ2-5
d_gene: NA
abundance: few
CDR3aa: CASSEYRVGETQYF
CDR3nt: TGTGCCAGCAGTGAATACAGGGTGGGGGAGACCCAGTACTTC

v_gene: TRBV5-1
j_gene: TRBJ1-1
d_gene: TRBD1
abundance: NA
CDR3aa: CASSLEGTGGFGAEAFF
CDR3nt: TGCGCCAGCAGCTTGGAGGGGACAGGGGGCTTTGGGGCTGAAGCTTTCTTT

v_gene: TRBV5-1
j_gene: TRBJ1-3
d_gene: NA
abundance: NA
CDR3aa: CASSLGYRGGAGNTIYF
CDR3nt: TGCGCCAGCAGCTTGGGGTATCGGGGGGGCGCTGGAAACACCATATATTTT

v_gene: TRBV27
j_gene: TRBJ2-3
d_gene: NA
abundance: NA
CDR3aa: CASSFGRTQYF
CDR3nt: TGTGCCAGCAGTTTCGGCAGGACGCAGTATTTT

v_gene: TRBV19
j_gene: TRBJ2-5
d_gene: NA
abundance: NA
CDR3aa: CASSGGLGETQYF
CDR3nt: TGTGCCAGTTCTGGGGGACTGGGGGAGACCCAGTACTTC

v_gene: TRBV6-1
j_gene: TRBJ1-5
d_gene: NA
abundance: NA
CDR3aa: CASSWTGNQPQHF
CDR3nt: TGTGCCAGCAGTTGGACAGGCAATCAGCCCCAGCATTTT

v_gene: TRBV19
j_gene: TRBJ1-1
d_gene: TRBD1
abundance: NA
CDR3aa: CASSIREQGQAFF
CDR3nt: TGTGCCAGTAGTATAAGGGAACAGGGGCAAGCTTTCTTT

v_gene: TRBV7-3
j_gene: TRBJ1-3
d_gene: NA
abundance: NA
CDR3aa: CASSLDGEAGNTIYF
CDR3nt: TGTGCCAGCAGCTTAGACGGGGAGGCAGGAAACACCATATATTTT

v_gene: TRBV7-2
j_gene: TRBJ1-5
d_gene: TRBD1
abundance: NA
CDR3aa: CASSRGQFSNQPQHF
CDR3nt: TGTGCCAGCAGCCGGGGACAGTTTAGCAATCAGCCCCAGCATTTT

v_gene: TRBV18
j_gene: TRBJ2-7
d_gene: NA
abundance: NA
CDR3aa: CASSPRGQSYEQYF
CDR3nt: TGTGCCAGCTCACCACGAGGACAGTCCTACGAGCAGTACTTC

v_gene: TRBV12-5
j_gene: TRBJ1-5
d_gene: NA
abundance: NA
CDR3aa: CASGASGGNQPQHF
CDR3nt: TGTGCTAGTGGCGCCTCGGGGGGCAATCAGCCCCAGCATTTT

v_gene: TRBV10-3
j_gene: TRBJ2-2
d_gene: TRBD1
abundance: NA
CDR3aa: CAISPFVGTGVTGELFF
CDR3nt: TGTGCCATCAGTCCCTTCGTGGGGACAGGGGTCACCGGGGAGCTGTTTTTT

v_gene: TRBV2
j_gene: TRBJ2-2
d_gene: TRBD2
abundance: few
CDR3aa: CASNEGLAGTGELFF
CDR3nt: TGTGCCAGCAACGAGGGGCTAGCGGGCACCGGGGAGCTGTTTTTT

v_gene: TRBV2
j_gene: TRBJ2-5
d_gene: TRBD2
abundance: NA
CDR3aa: CASSLGVAGGSVETQYF
CDR3nt: TGTGCCAGCAGTCTTGGGGTAGCGGGGGGTTCTGTGGAGACCCAGTACTTC

v_gene: TRBV14
j_gene: TRBJ1-4
d_gene: TRBD1
abundance: NA
CDR3aa: CASSQEGGRAEKLFF
CDR3nt: TGTGCCAGCAGCCAAGAAGGGGGCAGGGCTGAAAAACTGTTTTTT

v_gene: TRBV29-1
j_gene: TRBJ2-5
d_gene: TRBD1
abundance: NA
CDR3aa: CSVEGGTGKETQYF
CDR3nt: TGCAGCGTTGAAGGCGGGACAGGGAAAGAGACCCAGTACTTC

v_gene: TRBV5-4
j_gene: TRBJ1-2
d_gene: NA
abundance: NA
CDR3aa: CASSPPDDYGYTF
CDR3nt: TGTGCCAGCAGCCCGCCTGATGACTATGGCTACACCTTC

v_gene: TRBV6-5
j_gene: TRBJ1-1
d_gene: NA
abundance: NA
CDR3aa: CASTSGQNTEAFF
CDR3nt: TGTGCCAGCACTTCGGGTCAAAACACTGAAGCTTTCTTT

v_gene: TRBV7-8
j_gene: TRBJ1-2
d_gene: NA
abundance: NA
CDR3aa: CASSLPGFGYTF
CDR3nt: TGTGCCAGCAGCTTGCCCGGGTTTGGCTACACCTTC

v_gene: TRBV15
j_gene: TRBJ1-2
d_gene: NA
abundance: NA
CDR3aa: CATSSDSRPPLYGYTF
CDR3nt: TGTGCCACCAGCAGCGACAGCCGGCCACCACTCTATGGCTACACCTTC

v_gene: TRBV7-3
j_gene: TRBJ2-5
d_gene: NA
abundance: NA
CDR3aa: CASRGKSGWVQETQYF
CDR3nt: TGTGCCAGCCGAGGGAAGTCAGGGTGGGTCCAAGAGACCCAGTACTTC

v_gene: TRBV9
j_gene: TRBJ2-5
d_gene: NA
abundance: NA
CDR3aa: CASSVVVGGETQYF
CDR3nt: TGTGCCAGCAGCGTAGTAGTAGGGGGAGAGACCCAGTACTTC

v_gene: TRBV25-1
j_gene: TRBJ1-2
d_gene: TRBD1
abundance: NA
CDR3aa: CASSESGTGPANYGYTF
CDR3nt: TGTGCCAGCAGTGAATCTGGGACAGGTCCTGCTAACTATGGCTACACCTTC

v_gene: TRBV7-2
j_gene: TRBJ1-4
d_gene: NA
abundance: NA
CDR3aa: CASSAGGGNEKLFF
CDR3nt: TGTGCCAGCAGCGCCGGAGGGGGTAATGAAAAACTGTTTTTT

v_gene: TRBV7-9
j_gene: TRBJ2-7
d_gene: NA
abundance: NA
CDR3aa: CASSSTYEQYF
CDR3nt: TGTGCCAGCAGCTCAACATACGAGCAGTACTTC

v_gene: TRBV6-5
j_gene: TRBJ1-2
d_gene: NA
abundance: once
CDR3aa: CASSYSGRGWLYGYTF
CDR3nt: TGTGCCAGCAGTTACTCCGGCAGGGGATGGCTCTATGGCTACACCTTC

v_gene: TRBV7-3
j_gene: TRBJ2-3
d_gene: TRBD2
abundance: NA
CDR3aa: CASSSGLAGTDTQYF
CDR3nt: TGTGCCAGCAGCTCCGGACTAGCAGGCACAGATACGCAGTATTTT

v_gene: TRBV10-3
j_gene: TRBJ1-2
d_gene: NA
abundance: NA
CDR3aa: CAITEGQNYGYTF
CDR3nt: TGTGCCATCACCGAGGGACAAAACTATGGCTACACCTTC

v_gene: TRBV7-2
j_gene: TRBJ2-2
d_gene: NA
abundance: NA
CDR3aa: CASSLSNAGELFF
CDR3nt: TGTGCCAGCAGCTTAAGTAACGCCGGGGAGCTGTTTTTT